The TCR beta chain described here comes from a study of identifying expanded T cells in peripheral blood (dated by TCRdb to the late 2010s). Broadly, across the study: Separate aliquots of the same genomic DNA pool were sequenced to produce technical replicates, and four replicates were compared in pairs.

The cysteine opens and the phenylalanine closes a CDR3 of 13 amino acids. Only CDR3 DNA remains: 39 bases, in frame from the first base. Cut back by 5 bases and 3 bases, the V and J ends lie 10 bases apart. CDR1 and CDR2 are drawn from the germline V gene: SGHTA, FQGTGA. During the collection period, no infections or other immune events were recorded for the healthy donors. Blood repertoires from healthy donors were used as a training cohort for calibrating time-dependent variance in a beta-binomial model of differential abundance of T-cell clones. There were about 10 healthy donors in the training cohort, of whom 3 were female and 7 were male. Donor ages ranged from 29 to 64 years, with an average of about 40 years. Whole blood from each healthy donor was obtained from a commercial supplier and was collected at three time points roughly two weeks apart. For immunosequencing, genomic DNA was extracted from unsorted whole blood.

TCRbeta CDR3 regions were profiled by bias-controlled multiplex PCR amplification of genomic DNA with the immunoSEQ Assay. The paper's data handling went like this. To quantify the absolute abundance of each unique TCRbeta CDR3 region, the sequences were collapsed and filtered. Differential abundance was tested with a binomial (Fisher-equivalent) model and with a beta-binomial model adding time-dependent variance fitted from healthy donors. Clones with fewer than 5 combined templates were removed, and a clone was called differentially abundant if the clone's Benjamini-Hochberg FDR was below 0.01. In the beta-binomial model, variance was expressed as a function of the total template count across the two samples, in the form v = (b*log(k)+a)^2. TCRdb took this table from immuneACCESS and kept in-frame rearrangements with V and J called. Such tables lack part of the clones; where checked against another copy, unresolved V genes explain under half of the gap, and the rest is unexplained. V and J calls and clone size come straight from that table; D and trimming were deduced from the DNA. Counted in this sample were tens of thousands of clones; 89% of them appeared once. The ten biggest clones cover around 2.7% of the sample.

Here is what the overall study found, with its caveats: It was expected by the authors that biological variance in healthy repertoires might increase further over much longer intervals, such as months to years. Variance in clone template counts between roughly two-week samples significantly increased with total template count across all healthy donors. The beta-binomial model significantly reduced the number of clones called differentially abundant and the false-positive rate across all healthy-donor time intervals. About 1.1 differentially abundant clones were flagged by the binomial model between technical replicates, whereas about 16 and 19 were flagged over two weeks and four weeks, respectively.

On this clone itself: Its specific antigen is unknown. Base qualities are missing; no much larger clone stands one base away.

Sequencing was done on a sample of blood. The V and J genes are TRBV7-3 and TRBJ1-1; a tentative D call is TRBD1 (5 bases match). The clonotype originates from a person aged 18 to 70 in good health. The CDR3 loop reads CASSETVYTEAFF. The bases are TGTGCCAGCAGCGAGACAGTTTACACTGAAGCTTTCTTT.